Following are 28 T cell receptor beta chains from one sample sequenced in a study of blood T cells in healthy people across ages (dated by TCRdb to the mid-2010s). Receptors were amplified or captured by 5' RACE. The reads were generated on an Illumina HiSeq 2500. A second PCR of about 6 to 12 cycles was run with a J-beta primer mix and a sample-barcoded 5' primer. TCRdb reprocessed the public reads (quality trimming at Q25 with fastp, clone calling with MiXCR) and kept in-frame beta chains. Identical CDR3 protein sequences are pooled into one entry, listed with their most common genes and DNA. Recorded for this sample are some 730,000 distinct CDR3 sequences; 22% of them occurred a single time. Jointly, the top ten make up around 22% of the sample. The specimen sequenced was blood. These TCRs come from a man in his 70s in good health.

The chain recombines TRBV10-3 with TRBJ2-6; unclear D gene. Germline V gives CDR1 ENHRY, CDR2 SYGVKD. V was pared by 4 bases and J by 0 bases, with 16 bases between. The CDR3 has 18 residues. The DNA for the CDR3 is TGTGCCATCAGTGCACCGGCTGGGGTGAACTCTGGGGCCAACGTCCTGACTTTC. It codes for CAISAPAGVNSGANVLTF.

Concerning this clonotype itself: An end of the junction differs from the germline gene, which may be a read error. This CDR3 reads CASGGHSGANVPTF. The CDR3 region has the DNA TGTGCCAGCGGAGGCCACTCTGGGGCCAACGTCCCGACTTTC. The rearrangement uses TRBV12-3 or TRBV12-4 and TRBJ2-6; the D call may be TRBD1 or TRBD2 (5 bases each). This CDR3 has 14 amino acids.

J is TRBJ1-4 and V is TRBV30; tentatively, D is TRBD1 (5 bases). Per the germline V gene, CDR1 is GTSNPN and CDR2 is SVGIG (reference sequence). Trimming stripped 0 bases from V and 8 bases from J, with 13 bases between. The CDR3 loop spans 14 amino acids. The CDR3 DNA sequence: TGTGCCTGGAGTGTCGGGACCGCTGTAGAAAAACTGTTTTTT. This translates into CAWSVGTAVEKLFF. Filled out from reference TRBV30 and TRBJ1-4, the complete variable domain reads SQTIHQWPATLVQPVGSPLSLECTVEGTSNPNLYWYRQAAGRGLQLLFYSVGIGQISSEVPQNLSASRPQDRQFILSSKKLLLSDSGFYLCAWSVGTAVEKLFFGSGTQLSVL.

The chain combines TRBV20-1 with TRBJ2-6; 10 positions agree with TRBD1. CDR1 DFQATT and CDR2 SNEGSKA come from the germline V gene (reference sequence). J was trimmed by 0 bases and V by 5 bases; bases with no gene match: 4. The CDR3 is made up of 16 amino acids. CDR3 nucleotides: TGCAGTGCTGGGGACAGGGGAGGCTCTGGGGCCAACGTCCTGACTTTC. Its translation: CSAGDRGGSGANVLTF.

V is TRBV6-5 and J is TRBJ1-4; no clear D. Looked up from germline, CDR1 is MNHEY and CDR2 is SVGAGI. Trimming took off 4 bases at V and 6 bases at J, with 12 bases between the two ends. CDR3 length: 14 residues. CDR3 in DNA: TGTGCCAGCAGTTTTTCCGGGTCATATGAAAAACTGTTTTTT. It codes for CASSFSGSYEKLFF.

This clonotype was seen repeatedly, ten times or more. V is TRBV5-1 and J is TRBJ2-1, with D perhaps matching TRBD2 (6 bases). Germline V gene data show CDR1 as SGHRS and CDR2 as YFSETQ. V gave up 1 base and J gave up 0 bases, with 8 bases separating them. The CDR3 loop spans 15 amino acids. CDR3 amino acids: CASSLFGGSYNEQFF. The CDR3 DNA reads as TGCGCCAGCAGCTTGTTCGGGGGCTCCTACAATGAGCAGTTCTTC.

The chain is built from TRBV9 and TRBJ2-3; D is unclear. V lost 4 bases and J 2 bases, leaving 14 bases between the germline ends. CDR3 length: 15 residues. Per germline, CDR1 SGDLS and CDR2 YYNGEE. The CDR3 is CASSSRVVITDTQYF. Written as DNA, the CDR3 is TGTGCCAGCAGCTCCCGGGTCGTGATCACAGATACGCAGTATTTT.

This clonotype was observed a handful of times. CDR3 amino acids: CSLASGTLPPYEQFF. The CDR3 coding sequence is TGCAGCCTAGCTAGCGGAACCCTACCCCCCTATGAGCAGTTCTTC. The rearrangement joins TRBV29-1 to TRBJ2-5; the match to TRBD2 covers 7 bases. TRBJ2-1 explains the end of the DNA better; the J call may be wrong. The CDR3 sequence is 15 residues long. Germline assignment: CDR1 SQVTM and CDR2 ANQGSEA.

This clonotype was picked up a small number of times. The V and J genes are TRBV3-1 and TRBJ1-2; possibly TRBD1 for D (5 bases). Per the germline V gene, CDR1 is LGHDT and CDR2 is YNNKEL (reference sequence). Between the trimmed V and J ends, which lost 0 bases and 4 bases, there was a span of 12 bases. The CDR3 loop spans 15 amino acids. The CDR3 reads CASSQDVTGSYGYTF. The CDR3 coding sequence is TGTGCCAGCAGCCAAGATGTTACAGGCAGCTATGGCTACACCTTC.

V usage is TRBV7-2 and J usage is TRBJ1-5; D is possibly TRBD1 (5 bases). V was cut by 4 bases and J by 5 bases, with 12 bases left in between. The CDR3 covers 14 residues. Germline CDR1 is SGHTA and CDR2 is FQGNSA. In DNA, the CDR3 is TGTGCCAGCAGCTCCACCTGGGGGGATCAGCCCCAGCATTTT. This translates into CASSSTWGDQPQHF.

This clonotype turned up a few times. The chain is built from TRBV6-7 and TRBJ2-5; D is uncertain. The J call could be wrong; TRBJ2-7 is a better fit for the DNA end. TRBV6-7 is recorded as an ORF, its role being uncertain. The CDR3 length is 13 residues. The CDR3 bases are TGTGCCAGCAGTAGGAGAGGCTACTACGAGCAGTACTTC. Translated, it gives CASSRRGYYEQYF.

Only a few counts were recorded for this clonotype. The chain recombines TRBV7-2 with TRBJ1-2; 10 bases are a match to TRBD1. The CDR3 runs 17 residues. Looked up from germline, CDR1 is SGHTA and CDR2 is FQGNSA. Germline trimming cut 5 bases from V and 6 bases from J; bases unmatched to any gene: 15. CDR3 DNA: TGTGCCAGCAGCGAAGGTCCTGCCCGACAGGGGGCACATGGCTACACCTTC. Protein: CASSEGPARQGAHGYTF.

This clonotype came up a few times. The chain links TRBV3-1 to TRBJ2-3; possibly TRBD2 for D (6 bases). Per germline, CDR1 LGHDT and CDR2 YNNKEL (reference sequence). Between the trimmed V and J ends, which lost 1 base and 6 bases, there was a span of 11 bases. The CDR3 extends over 14 amino acids. As DNA, the CDR3 is TGTGCCAGCAGCCAAGGGGGGGACGGTGATACGCAGTATTTT. Translated: CASSQGGDGDTQYF.

The sample holds many counts of this clonotype. The gene calls are TRBV7-9 and TRBJ2-7; D unclear. This CDR3 contains 15 residues. V lost 1 base, J lost 1 base, and 11 bases lay in between. Germline V gene data show CDR1 as SEHNR and CDR2 as FQNEAQ (reference sequence). CDR3 in amino acids: CASSLGVGTSYEQYF. Here the CDR3 DNA reads TGTGCCAGCAGCTTAGGGGTGGGCACGTCCTACGAGCAGTACTTC.

This clonotype has a handful of counts. This may be a read error: a much more frequent sequence differs by one nucleotide. V is TRBV6-5 and J is TRBJ2-3; D gene uncertain. Trimming left V 5 bases short and J 4 bases short, with 4 bases between. This CDR3 comprises 11 residues. Germline values: CDR1 MNHEY, CDR2 SVGAGI. The CDR3 nucleotides read TGTGCCAGCAGTGGCTCAGATACGCAGTATTTT. It yields the protein CASSGSDTQYF.

CDR3 DNA sequence: TGTGCCTGGAGTGTTTCTCTCGGGCGTGGCGGCTACACCTTC. Amino acids: CAWSVSLGRGGYTF. The chain employs TRBV30 and TRBJ1-2, with D unclear. CDR3 length: 14 residues. The V and J ends lost 0 bases and 8 bases respectively, with 16 bases between them. The V gene's germline CDR1 is GTSNPN and CDR2 SVGIG (reference sequence). Drawing the rest from reference TRBV30 and TRBJ1-2, the complete variable domain is SQTIHQWPATLVQPVGSPLSLECTVEGTSNPNLYWYRQAAGRGLQLLFYSVGIGQISSEVPQNLSASRPQDRQFILSSKKLLLSDSGFYLCAWSVSLGRGGYTFGSGTRLTVV.

The CDR3 DNA reads TGCGCCAGCGGCCCTAGGCGTTCGAGCTCCTACGAGCAGTACTTC. Translated, it gives CASGPRRSSSYEQYF. The V gene is TRBV5-1, the J gene TRBJ2-7, with unresolved D. The CDR3 totals 15 residues. Trimming left V 7 bases short and J 0 bases short, with 17 bases between. CDR1 and CDR2 from the germline V gene are SGHRS and YFSETQ.

This clonotype was counted a few times. The rearrangement joins TRBV7-2 to TRBJ2-3; D might be TRBD1 (5 bases). The germline V and J ends were trimmed by 1 base and 4 bases, with 15 bases remaining between them. Germline V gene lookup returns CDR1 SGHTA and CDR2 FQGNSA. This CDR3 region has 16 residues. The CDR3 DNA reads as TGTGCCAGCAGCTTAGGTGTGGCATCAGGGTCAGATACGCAGTATTTT. This codes for CASSLGVASGSDTQYF.

The chain combines TRBV20-1 with TRBJ2-5, with 9 bases identical to TRBD2. The CDR3 is made up of 16 amino acids. V shed 0 bases, J shed 2 bases, and the junction held 7 bases outside the gene matches. Germline V gives CDR1 DFQATT, CDR2 SNEGSKA (reference sequence). The CDR3 region is CSARDVFTSGQETQYF. For the CDR3, the DNA is TGCAGTGCTAGAGACGTTTTTACTAGCGGGCAAGAGACCCAGTACTTC.

J is TRBJ2-3 and V is TRBV27, with D unclear. The CDR3 is 15 amino acids. Trimming stripped 4 bases from V and 0 bases from J, with 11 bases between. CDR1 is MNHEY and CDR2 is SMNVEV in the germline V gene (reference sequence). In DNA form, the CDR3 reads TGTGCCAGCAGTTCCACCCCCCATAGCACAGATACGCAGTATTTT. Translating it yields CASSSTPHSTDTQYF.

V and J are TRBV29-1 and TRBJ2-5, with 7 bases fitting TRBD2. The J call may be in error: the DNA end matches TRBJ2-1 better. Germline CDR1 reads SQVTM; CDR2 reads ANQGSEA. The CDR3 has 15 residues. CDR3 sequence reads: CSVDTPSGSSDEQFF. DNA of the CDR3: TGCAGCGTTGATACCCCTAGCGGTTCTAGCGATGAGCAGTTCTTC.

The V call is TRBV5-1, the J call TRBJ2-3; perhaps TRBD1 as D (6 bases). V was clipped by 1 base and J by 1 base, with 10 bases between them. In germline, CDR1 is SGHRS, CDR2 YFSETQ. The CDR3 sequence is 15 residues long. The CDR3 spells CASSLMGAGTDTQYF. The CDR3 region has the DNA TGCGCCAGCAGCTTGATGGGGGCTGGCACAGATACGCAGTATTTT.

This chain joins TRBV19 and TRBJ1-4; TRBD1 matches at 8 bases. V shed 6 bases and J 2 bases; nucleotides not matched to a gene: 8. The V gene's germline CDR1 is LNHDA and CDR2 SQIVND (reference sequence). The CDR3 is 16 residues long. This chain's CDR3 is CASRTGRTGTNEKLFF. CDR3 nucleotides: TGTGCCAGTAGAACCGGCCGGACAGGGACTAATGAAAAACTGTTTTTT.

The chain joins TRBV19 to TRBJ2-3; no definite D call. The V gene's germline CDR1 is LNHDA and CDR2 SQIVND (reference sequence). V lost 1 base and J lost 1, with 12 bases in between. The CDR3 sequence is 16 residues long. In nucleotides, the CDR3 is TGTGCCAGTAGTATAGGAGCCGTCGTAGGCACAGATACGCAGTATTTT. It is translated as CASSIGAVVGTDTQYF.

The rearrangement uses TRBV7-8 and TRBJ2-7, with no clear D. V was pared by 1 base and J by 6 bases, with 13 bases between. Germline CDR1 is SGHVS and CDR2 is FQNEAQ. The CDR3 is 14 residues long. In nucleotides, the CDR3 is TGTGCCAGCAGCTTAGAGGGCAGTTATAGCGAGCAGTACTTC. Amino acid sequence: CASSLEGSYSEQYF.

On this clonotype itself: The junction departs from the called germline gene at one end, perhaps through a read error. The CDR3 nucleotides are TGCAGCGTTGTCCTAGCGGAAGAGATCCAGTACTTC. This gives the protein CSVVLAEEIQYF. The chain carries TRBV29-1 and TRBJ2-5; 7 positions agree with TRBD2. CDR1 SQVTM and CDR2 ANQGSEA come from the germline V gene. The CDR3 is 12 residues long.

V usage is TRBV29-1 and J usage is TRBJ2-5; 8 nucleotides match TRBD2. Germline lookup yields CDR1 SQVTM and CDR2 ANQGSEA. The CDR3 runs 15 residues. Unmatched junction bases numbered 10, after V lost 5 bases and J lost 2 bases. DNA for the CDR3: TGCAGCGTTAATCGGCGGGAGGCATTACAAGAGACCCAGTACTTC. The encoded protein is CSVNRREALQETQYF.

This clonotype was counted a single time. The chain uses TRBV6-5 and TRBJ1-2; tentatively, D is TRBD1 (6 bases). V was trimmed by 2 bases and J by 0 bases, leaving 19 bases between them. Germline CDR1 and CDR2: MNHEY and SVGAGI. The CDR3 is 18 residues long. The CDR3 DNA follows: TGTGCCAGCAGTTACGTCGGGCAGGGGAGGGGAACTAACTATGGCTACACCTTC. This translates into CASSYVGQGRGTNYGYTF.